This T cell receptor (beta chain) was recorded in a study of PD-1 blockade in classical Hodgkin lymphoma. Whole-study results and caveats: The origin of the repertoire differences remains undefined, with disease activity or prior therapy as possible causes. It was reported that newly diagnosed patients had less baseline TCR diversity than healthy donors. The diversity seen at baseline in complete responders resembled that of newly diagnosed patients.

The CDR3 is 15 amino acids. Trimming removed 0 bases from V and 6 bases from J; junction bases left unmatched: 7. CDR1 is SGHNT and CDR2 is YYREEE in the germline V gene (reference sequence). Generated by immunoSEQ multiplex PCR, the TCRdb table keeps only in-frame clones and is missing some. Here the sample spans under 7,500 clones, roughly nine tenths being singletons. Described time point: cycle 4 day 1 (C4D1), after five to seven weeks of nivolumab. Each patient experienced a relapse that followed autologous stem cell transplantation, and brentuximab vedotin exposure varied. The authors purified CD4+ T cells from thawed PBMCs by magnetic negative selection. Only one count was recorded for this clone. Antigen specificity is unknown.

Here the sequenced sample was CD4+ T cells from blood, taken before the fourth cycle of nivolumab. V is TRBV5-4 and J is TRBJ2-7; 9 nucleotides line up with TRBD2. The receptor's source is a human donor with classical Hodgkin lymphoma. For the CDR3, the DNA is TGTGCCAGCAGCTTGGGTGGGACTAGCTCCCCCGAGCAGTACTTC. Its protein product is CASSLGGTSSPEQYF.